A selection of T cell receptor beta chains follows, all from one sample in a study of cytomegalovirus exposure and HLA in healthy donors. The assay was immunoSEQ multiplex PCR, and TCRdb's table has in-frame clones only and misses some. The sample lists about 160,000 clones; around 79% were seen once. The sequencing input was PBMCs. Receptor source: a man in his forties or fifties in good health and CMV-seronegative. CDR3s include the opening cysteine and the closing phenylalanine or tryptophan. The D gene is left open where the match is weak. The size entry is marked missing in some rows and otherwise reads once, few, many or a size class.

j_call v_call d_call clone_size cdr3_aa cdr3_nt
TRBJ1-4 TRBV30 TRBD1 - CAWSTGDELFF TGTGCCTGGAGCACAGGGGATGAACTGTTTTTT
TRBJ2-1 TRBV10-3 TRBD2 once CAIGEGGSYNEQFF TGTGCCATCGGGGAGGGTGGCTCTTATAATGAGCAGTTCTTC
TRBJ1-5 TRBV7-9 TRBD1 once CASSLTGAGGNQPQHF TGTGCCAGCAGCTTAACAGGGGCCGGCGGCAATCAGCCCCAGCATTTT
TRBJ2-5 TRBV5-1 TRBD1 - CASSTLGQAGETQYF TGCGCCAGCAGCACCCTGGGACAGGCTGGGGAGACCCAGTACTTC
TRBJ2-5 TRBV5-1 - - CASSYDRIGETQYF TGCGCCAGCAGCTACGACAGGATTGGGGAGACCCAGTACTTC
TRBJ2-5 TRBV7-6 - few CASSPTGGRAETQYF TGTGCCAGCAGCCCCACAGGGGGGAGGGCAGAGACCCAGTACTTC
TRBJ2-3 TRBV5-4 - - CASSRSSALTDTQYF TGTGCCAGCAGCCGCTCTAGCGCCCTAACAGATACGCAGTATTTT
TRBJ2-7 TRBV5-5 TRBD2 - CASSLEGLAHYEQYF TGTGCCAGCAGCTTGGAGGGACTAGCCCATTACGAGCAGTACTTC
TRBJ1-2 TRBV6-5 TRBD1 - CASSYSRGTGGHGYTF TGTGCCAGCAGTTACTCGCGGGGGACAGGGGGCCATGGCTACACCTTC
TRBJ1-1 TRBV5-1 - - CASSSAGTNTEAFF TGCGCCAGCAGCTCGGCAGGAACAAACACTGAAGCTTTCTTT
TRBJ2-7 TRBV5-1 - - CASSLGQGSTYEQYF TGCGCCAGCAGCTTGGGTCAGGGGTCCACCTACGAGCAGTACTTC
TRBJ2-7 TRBV5-6 - - CASSPGDYEQYF TGTGCCAGCAGCCCAGGGGACTACGAGCAGTACTTC
TRBJ1-5 TRBV19 - - CASNHNTGKGNQPQHF TGTGCCAGTAACCACAACACAGGGAAGGGCAATCAGCCCCAGCATTTT
TRBJ2-3 TRBV25-1 - - CASSNPTFHRGGDTQYF TGTGCCAGCAGCAATCCCACTTTCCACAGGGGGGGGGATACGCAGTATTTT
TRBJ1-3 TRBV10-3 - - CAIRDLTGNTIYF TGTGCCATCAGGGACTTAACTGGAAACACCATATATTTT
TRBJ1-2 TRBV6-5 TRBD1 - CASSVGQGAYGYTF TGTGCCAGCAGCGTGGGACAGGGGGCCTATGGCTACACCTTC
TRBJ2-3 TRBV27 TRBD2 - CASSWVTSGGPGTQYF TGTGCCAGCAGCTGGGTGACTAGCGGGGGGCCAGGTACGCAGTATTTT
TRBJ2-7 TRBV6-6 TRBD2 - CASYSGTSTYEQYF TGTGCCAGCTATTCCGGGACTAGTACCTACGAGCAGTACTTC
TRBJ2-7 TRBV6-5 TRBD1 - CASSYAAWDRGGEQYF TGTGCCAGCAGTTACGCCGCCTGGGACAGAGGGGGCGAGCAGTACTTC
TRBJ1-1 TRBV6-1 TRBD1 - CASSGQGSEAFF TGTGCCAGCAGTGGACAGGGCTCTGAAGCTTTCTTT
TRBJ1-1 TRBV5-6 TRBD1 - CASSEGQGMRGTEAFF TGTGCCAGCAGCGAGGGACAGGGTATGAGGGGGACTGAAGCTTTCTTT
TRBJ2-1 TRBV30 TRBD2 - CAWSPRLAGIPSYNEQFF TGTGCCTGGAGTCCTCGACTAGCGGGGATACCCTCCTACAATGAGCAGTTCTTC